This T cell receptor (beta chain) appears in the sequencing data of a study of cytomegalovirus exposure and HLA in healthy donors. General study findings and limits: HLA alleles showed associations with some 15,000 TCR beta sequences in a later analysis, at a 0.05 false discovery rate. Later analysis identified a missense DCLRE1C variant that was linked to TCR beta V- and J-gene trimming. For cytomegalovirus status, the classifier reportedly gave diagnoses with high specificity and sensitivity. CMV serostatus was the sole immune exposure data available.

A single count supports this clone. The target antigen is unknown. The length of the CDR3 is 13 residues. Trimming removed 3 bases from V and 7 bases from J; junction bases left unmatched: 6. Germline V gene sequence: CDR1 SGDLS, CDR2 YYNGEE. PCR involved 60 Vbeta and 13 Jbeta primers. Assay used: immunoSEQ multiplex PCR; TCRdb lists only in-frame clones, some missing. Of under 150,000 clones in the sample, about 82% were seen once. The sequence derives from a boy between 10 and 17 years old in good health and CMV-seronegative. The V gene is TRBV9, the J gene TRBJ1-2; 7 bases line up with TRBD1. The sequencing input was PBMCs. CDR3 sequence: CASSGDRVSGYTF. DNA for the CDR3: TGTGCCAGCAGCGGAGACAGGGTCTCTGGCTACACCTTC.